The clone carrying this TCR beta chain was recorded many times. What it binds is unknown. This sample was included in a study of Graves' ophthalmopathy and Graves' hyperthyroidism. Overall study context: At initial diagnosis, peripheral blood was obtained, and this preceded any treatment. Points from the study as a whole: Blood contained most expanded thyroid clonotypes exceeding 0.001 frequency.

Using RNA transcripts, the TCR beta CDR3 regions were amplified. An opening RT-PCR round employed HTBI primers and preceded a second-round multiplex PCR. Each CDR3 protein gets one entry after TCRdb re-called the multiplex PCR reads with MiXCR. Among hundreds of thousands of distinct CDR3 sequences listed, 20% to 25% were seen once. Clinicians diagnosed using symptoms, serum thyroxine, TRAb, thyroid ultrasound and orbital computed tomography. Trimming took 4 bases from V and 6 from J; bases not matched to a gene: 7. CDR1 and CDR2 from the germline V gene are SGHDT and YYEEEE. This CDR3 comprises 15 residues.

The chain is built from TRBV5-6 and TRBJ1-2, with 12 bases aligning to TRBD1. The material sequenced was peripheral blood. The sequence came from a woman aged 18-29 years with stable Graves' hyperthyroidism. Some clones in this sample may be carry-over from other donors' samples. The CDR3 DNA is TGTGCCAGCAGCCAGGGGACAGGGGGCGCAAATGGCTACACCTTC. The encoded protein is CASSQGTGGANGYTF.